One and the same sample provided the 5 T cell receptor beta chains below, sequenced in a study of blood T cell repertoires in COVID-19. Using immunoSEQ multiplex PCR, the repertoire was profiled, and TCRdb retains in-frame clones only, with some absent. Of 250,000 or so clones in the sample, approximately 90% were seen once. Sequences were obtained from peripheral blood. All receptors come from a woman in her twenties or thirties with active or convalescent COVID-19.

This clone occurred once. V and J are TRBV5-4 and TRBJ2-5; maybe TRBD2 (5 bases). CDR1 is SGHNT and CDR2 is YYREEE in the germline V gene (reference sequence). The CDR3 covers 15 residues. V was shortened by 4 bases and J by 5 bases, with 18 bases between the two germline ends. The CDR3: CASSPRQDFGETQYF. CDR3 nucleotides: TGTGCCAGCAGCCCAAGGCAGGACTTCGGGGAGACCCAGTACTTC.

This clone was counted between two and nine times. V is TRBV5-1 and J is TRBJ1-1; 8 bases match TRBD1. Germline CDR1 and CDR2: SGHRS and YFSETQ. With V trimmed by 1 base and J by 1 base, 6 bases remained unmatched. CDR3 length: 16 amino acids. The CDR3 sequence is CASSLSPGTGNTEAFF. The CDR3 DNA sequence: TGCGCCAGCAGCTTGAGTCCCGGGACAGGGAACACTGAAGCTTTCTTT.

This clone was seen a single time. The CDR3 bases are TGTGCCAGCAGTTACTCACGGGGGAGCACAGATACGCAGTATTTT. Protein: CASSYSRGSTDTQYF. The V and J genes are TRBV6-2 or TRBV6-3 and TRBJ2-3; D perhaps matches TRBD2 (6 bases). Trimming cost V 0 bases and J 0 bases, with 7 bases left between them. This CDR3 contains 15 residues. Germline V gene lookup returns CDR1 MNHEY and CDR2 SVGEGT.

The chain combines TRBV7-9 with TRBJ2-2, with a weak D call TRBD1 (5 bases). Germline V gene sequence: CDR1 SEHNR, CDR2 FQNEAQ (reference sequence). The CDR3 has 15 amino acids. The ends were cut back, 4 bases at V and 9 bases at J, with 18 bases in the middle. CDR3 amino acids: CASSSNNRTDRELFF. As DNA, the CDR3 is TGTGCCAGCAGCTCCAACAATCGGACGGACAGGGAGCTGTTTTTT.

The chain carries TRBV7-6 and TRBJ2-7; unclear D gene. The CDR3 length is 15 residues. Trimming removed 1 base at V and 2 bases at J, with 12 bases between. CDR1 is SGHVS, CDR2 FNYEAQ, per germline. As DNA, the CDR3 is TGTGCCAGCAGCTTAGTGGCGGCAGAGGCCTACGAGCAGTACTTC. Translated, it gives CASSLVAAEAYEQYF.